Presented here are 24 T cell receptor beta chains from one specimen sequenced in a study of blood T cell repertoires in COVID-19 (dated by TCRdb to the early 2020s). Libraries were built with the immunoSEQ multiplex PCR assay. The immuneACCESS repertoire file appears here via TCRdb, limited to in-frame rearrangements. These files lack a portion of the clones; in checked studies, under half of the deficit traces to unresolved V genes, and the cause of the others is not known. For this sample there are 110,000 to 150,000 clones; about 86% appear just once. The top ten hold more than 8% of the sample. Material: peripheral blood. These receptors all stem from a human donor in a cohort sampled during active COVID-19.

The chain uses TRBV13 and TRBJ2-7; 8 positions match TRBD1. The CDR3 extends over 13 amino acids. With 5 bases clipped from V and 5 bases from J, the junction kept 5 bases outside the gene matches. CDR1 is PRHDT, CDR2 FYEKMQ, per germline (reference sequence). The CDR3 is CASSTQTGDEQYF. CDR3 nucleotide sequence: TGTGCCAGCAGCACCCAGACAGGGGACGAGCAGTACTTC.

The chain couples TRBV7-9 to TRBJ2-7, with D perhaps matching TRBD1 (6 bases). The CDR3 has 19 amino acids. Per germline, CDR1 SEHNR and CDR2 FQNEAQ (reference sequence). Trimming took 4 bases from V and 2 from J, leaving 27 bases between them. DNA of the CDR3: TGTGCCAGCAGCTCTACGACGGTGTACAGGGCCGGGGCTCCCTACGAGCAGTACTTC. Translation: CASSSTTVYRAGAPYEQYF.

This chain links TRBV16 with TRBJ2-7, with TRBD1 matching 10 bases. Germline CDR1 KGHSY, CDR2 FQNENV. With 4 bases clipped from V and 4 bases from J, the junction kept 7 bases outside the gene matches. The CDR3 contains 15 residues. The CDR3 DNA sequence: TGTGCCAGCAGCCGACCGGGACAGGGGTCGTACGAGCAGTACTTC. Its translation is CASSRPGQGSYEQYF.

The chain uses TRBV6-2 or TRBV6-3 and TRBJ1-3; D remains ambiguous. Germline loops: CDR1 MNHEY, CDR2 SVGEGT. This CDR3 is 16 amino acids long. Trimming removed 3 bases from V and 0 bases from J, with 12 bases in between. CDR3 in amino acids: CASSYNPHSSGNTIYF. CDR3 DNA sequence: TGTGCCAGCAGTTATAATCCGCACAGCTCTGGAAACACCATATATTTT.

Here the CDR3 DNA reads TGTGCCAGTAGTATTGGTCGGTGGACAGGGAGCGCAACTAATGAAAAACTGTTTTTT. Its protein is CASSIGRWTGSATNEKLFF. V gene TRBV19 combines with J gene TRBJ1-4; 8 bases agree with TRBD1. CDR3 length equals 19 residues. Trimming cost V 3 bases and J 0 bases; bases outside gene matches: 12. The germline V gene has CDR1 LNHDA and CDR2 SQIVND (reference sequence).

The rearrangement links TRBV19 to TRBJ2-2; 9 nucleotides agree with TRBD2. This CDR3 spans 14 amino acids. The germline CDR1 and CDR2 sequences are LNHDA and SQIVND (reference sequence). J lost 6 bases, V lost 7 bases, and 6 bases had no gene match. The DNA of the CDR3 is TGTGCCAGTACCAGCGGGAGGTTGGCCGGGGAGCTGTTTTTT. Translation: CASTSGRLAGELFF.

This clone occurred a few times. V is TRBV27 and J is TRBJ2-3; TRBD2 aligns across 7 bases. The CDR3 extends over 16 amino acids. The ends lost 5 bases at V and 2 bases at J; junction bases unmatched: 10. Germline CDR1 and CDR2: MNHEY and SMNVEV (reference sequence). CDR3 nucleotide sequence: TGTGCCAGCAGTGGGCACAGCGGGATGCCCACAGATACGCAGTATTTT. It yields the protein CASSGHSGMPTDTQYF.

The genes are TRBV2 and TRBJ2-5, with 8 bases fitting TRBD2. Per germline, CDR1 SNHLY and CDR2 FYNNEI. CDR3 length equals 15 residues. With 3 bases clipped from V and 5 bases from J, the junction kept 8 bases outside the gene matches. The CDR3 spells CASSEERELVETQYF. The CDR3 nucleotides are TGTGCCAGCAGTGAGGAGCGGGAGCTGGTGGAGACCCAGTACTTC.

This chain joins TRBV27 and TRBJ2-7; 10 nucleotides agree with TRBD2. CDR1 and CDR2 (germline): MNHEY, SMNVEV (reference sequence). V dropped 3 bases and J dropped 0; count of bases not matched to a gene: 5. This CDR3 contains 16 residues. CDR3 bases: TGTGCCAGCAGTTTCAAACTAGCGGGAAGCTCCTACGAGCAGTACTTC. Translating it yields CASSFKLAGSSYEQYF.

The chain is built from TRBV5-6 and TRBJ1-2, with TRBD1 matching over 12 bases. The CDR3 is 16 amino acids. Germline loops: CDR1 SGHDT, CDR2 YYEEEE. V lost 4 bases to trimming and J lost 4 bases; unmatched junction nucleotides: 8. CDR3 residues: CASSVGTGGAGYGYTF. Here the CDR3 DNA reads TGTGCCAGCAGCGTCGGGACAGGGGGCGCCGGCTATGGCTACACCTTC.

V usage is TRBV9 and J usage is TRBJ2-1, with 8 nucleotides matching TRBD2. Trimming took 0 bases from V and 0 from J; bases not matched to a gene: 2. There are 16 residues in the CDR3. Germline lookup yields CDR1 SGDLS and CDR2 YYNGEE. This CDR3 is CASSVVGTSSYNEQFF. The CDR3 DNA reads TGTGCCAGCAGCGTAGTCGGGACTAGCTCCTACAATGAGCAGTTCTTC.

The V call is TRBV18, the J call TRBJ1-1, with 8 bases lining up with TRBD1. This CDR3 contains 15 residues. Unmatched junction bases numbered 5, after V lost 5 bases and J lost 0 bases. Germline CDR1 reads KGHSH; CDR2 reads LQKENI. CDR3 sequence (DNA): TGTGCCAGCTCATGGACAGGGAGAATGAACACTGAAGCTTTCTTT. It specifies CASSWTGRMNTEAFF.

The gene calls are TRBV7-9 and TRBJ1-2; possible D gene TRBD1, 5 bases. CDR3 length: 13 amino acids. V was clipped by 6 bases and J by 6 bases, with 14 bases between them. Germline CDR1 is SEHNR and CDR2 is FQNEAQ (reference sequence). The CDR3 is CASRKDTEDGYTF. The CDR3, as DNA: TGTGCCAGCAGAAAGGACACGGAAGATGGCTACACCTTC.

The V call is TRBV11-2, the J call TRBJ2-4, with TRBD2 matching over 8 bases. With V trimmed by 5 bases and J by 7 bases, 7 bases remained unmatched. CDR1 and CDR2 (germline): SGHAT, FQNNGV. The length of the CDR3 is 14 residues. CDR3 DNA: TGTGCCAGCAGCACGACTAGCGAGGGGAACATTCAGTACTTC. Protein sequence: CASSTTSEGNIQYF.

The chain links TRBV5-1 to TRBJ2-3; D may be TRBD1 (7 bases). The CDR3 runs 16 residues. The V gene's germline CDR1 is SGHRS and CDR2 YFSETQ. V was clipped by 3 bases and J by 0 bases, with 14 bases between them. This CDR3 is CASSSTGRTSTDTQYF. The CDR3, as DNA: TGCGCCAGCAGCTCGACAGGGAGGACTAGCACAGATACGCAGTATTTT.

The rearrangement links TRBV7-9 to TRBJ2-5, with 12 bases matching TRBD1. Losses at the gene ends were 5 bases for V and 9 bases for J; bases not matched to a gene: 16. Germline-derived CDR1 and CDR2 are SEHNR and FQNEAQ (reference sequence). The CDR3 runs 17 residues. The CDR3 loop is CASSQAPGQGALGPQYF. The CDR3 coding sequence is TGTGCCAGCAGCCAGGCACCGGGACAGGGGGCGCTAGGTCCCCAGTACTTC.

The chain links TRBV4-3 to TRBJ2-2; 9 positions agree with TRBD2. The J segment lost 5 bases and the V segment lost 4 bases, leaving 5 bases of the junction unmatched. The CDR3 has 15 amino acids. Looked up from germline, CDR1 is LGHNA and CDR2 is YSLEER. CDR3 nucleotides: TGCGCCAGCAGCCCTTGGACTAGCGCGACCGGGGAGCTGTTTTTT. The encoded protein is CASSPWTSATGELFF.

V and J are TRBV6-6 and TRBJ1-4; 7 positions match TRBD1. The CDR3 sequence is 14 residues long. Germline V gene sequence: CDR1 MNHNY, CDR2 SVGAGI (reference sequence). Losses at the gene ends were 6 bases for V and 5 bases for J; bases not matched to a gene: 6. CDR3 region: CASRLSGGNEKLFF. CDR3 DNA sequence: TGTGCCAGCAGGCTTTCAGGGGGGAATGAAAAACTGTTTTTT.

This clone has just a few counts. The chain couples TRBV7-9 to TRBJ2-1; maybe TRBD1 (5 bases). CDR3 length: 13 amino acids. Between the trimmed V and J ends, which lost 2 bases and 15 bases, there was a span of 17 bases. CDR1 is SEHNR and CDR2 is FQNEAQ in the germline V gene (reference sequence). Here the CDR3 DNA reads TGTGCCAGCAGCTTAAACAGGCTATTTGGTCCGTTCTTC. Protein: CASSLNRLFGPFF.

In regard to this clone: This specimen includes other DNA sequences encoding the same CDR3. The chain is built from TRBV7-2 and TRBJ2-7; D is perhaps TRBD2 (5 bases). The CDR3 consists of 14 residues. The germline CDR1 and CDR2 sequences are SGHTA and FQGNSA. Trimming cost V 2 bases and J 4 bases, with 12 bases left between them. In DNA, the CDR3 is TGTGCCAGCAGCTTATCCAGCGGCCCTTACGAGCAGTACTTC. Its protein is CASSLSSGPYEQYF.

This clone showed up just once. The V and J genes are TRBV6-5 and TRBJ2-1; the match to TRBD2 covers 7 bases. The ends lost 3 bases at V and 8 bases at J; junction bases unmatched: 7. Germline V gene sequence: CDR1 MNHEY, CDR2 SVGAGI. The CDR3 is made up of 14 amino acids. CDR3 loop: CASSYGGRADEQFF. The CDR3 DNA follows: TGTGCCAGCAGTTATGGCGGGAGAGCCGATGAGCAGTTCTTC.

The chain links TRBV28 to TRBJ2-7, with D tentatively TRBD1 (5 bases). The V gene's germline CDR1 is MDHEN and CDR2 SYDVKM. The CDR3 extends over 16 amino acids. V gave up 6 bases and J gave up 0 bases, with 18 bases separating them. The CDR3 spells CASSGYGAVASYEQYF. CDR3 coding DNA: TGTGCCAGCAGCGGGTATGGGGCCGTTGCCTCCTACGAGCAGTACTTC.

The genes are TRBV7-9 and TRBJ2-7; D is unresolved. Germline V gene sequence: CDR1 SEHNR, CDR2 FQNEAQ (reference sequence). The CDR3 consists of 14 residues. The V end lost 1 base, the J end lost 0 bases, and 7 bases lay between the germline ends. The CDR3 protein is CASSLDLSSYEQYF. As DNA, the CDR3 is TGTGCCAGCAGCTTAGACCTGAGCTCCTACGAGCAGTACTTC.

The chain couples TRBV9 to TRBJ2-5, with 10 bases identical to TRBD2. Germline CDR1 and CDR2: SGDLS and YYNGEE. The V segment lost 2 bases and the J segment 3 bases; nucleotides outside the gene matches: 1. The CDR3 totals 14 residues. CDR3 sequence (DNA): TGTGCCAGCAGCGTGGGGACTAGCGAAGAGACCCAGTACTTC. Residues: CASSVGTSEETQYF. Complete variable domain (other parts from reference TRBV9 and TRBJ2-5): DSGVTQTPKHLITATGQRVTLRCSPRSGDLSVYWYQQSLDQGLQFLIQYYNGEERAKGNILERFSAQQFPDLHSELNLSSLELGDSALYFCASSVGTSEETQYFGPGTRLLVL.